This T cell receptor (beta chain) was sequenced for a study of vaccination and CD4 T cells after COVID-19. Study background: Cellular stimulation was performed using overlapping spike peptides derived from SARS-CoV-2, HCoV-NL63, HCoV-OC43 and HCoV-229E.

This clonotype was seen a few times. Its target is unknown. Oncomine TCR Beta short-read sequencing was applied to DNA from cultured CD4+ T cells. Genomic DNA was drawn out of CD4+ T cells grown in culture. TCRdb passed the PCR reads through MiXCR, listing each CDR3 protein once. The sample includes approximately 20,000 distinct CDR3 sequences, 46% of them seen just once. Time point defined: late sampling 161 to 241 days after vaccination in a few convalescent patients. Specified treatment: approximately nine-day PBMC culture with coronavirus spike peptide pools or control peptides (ViraFEST assay). The J segment lost 6 bases and the V segment lost 4 bases, leaving 6 bases of the junction unmatched. Germline CDR1 reads SGHTA; CDR2 reads FQGNSA. The CDR3 extends over 13 amino acids.

This clonotype originated in a human donor who had recovered from COVID-19. The chain combines TRBV7-2 with TRBJ2-7, with 7 positions matching TRBD1. Sample: CD4+ T cells from blood, cultured in vitro, taken about 7 months after SARS-CoV-2 vaccination. CDR3 in DNA: TGTGCCAGCAGCTCCCGACAGGGCGGCGAGCAGTACTTC. Protein product: CASSSRQGGEQYF.